The text below deals with one TCR beta chain. The data were taken from a study of blood T cell repertoires in COVID-19. Overall study: Both acute and convalescent COVID-19 samples were obtained from the United States, Italy and Spain. T cells, B-cell-depleted T cells, or PBMCs provided the cDNA or gDNA that served as material.

As processed by the authors: Reference gene primers were amplified, and this amplification served to estimate nucleated cell counts. The method was immunoSEQ multiplex PCR; TCRdb's version includes in-frame clones alone and lacks a portion of them. D and trimming come from the DNA, and the V and J calls and clone size come from that table. This sample has more than 300,000 clones; around nine tenths occur once, and the top ten carry about 3.5%. The V and J ends lost 3 bases and 3 bases respectively, with 17 bases between them. Germline V lookup: CDR1 WNHNN, CDR2 SYGVQD (reference sequence). The CDR3 totals 16 residues.

Sequenced input: peripheral blood. The receptor comes from a woman aged 18 to 35 who had recovered from COVID-19. The chain carries TRBV10-1 and TRBJ2-5; D might be TRBD2 (6 bases). The CDR3 sequence: CASSDPSQGLKETQYF. The CDR3 coding sequence is TGCGCCAGCAGTGACCCATCGCAGGGACTTAAAGAGACCCAGTACTTC.